This passage covers 15 T cell receptor beta chains from one sample sequenced in a study of human T cells and chemical hapten exposure. TCRdb analysed the RACE reads with MiXCR anew, one entry per CDR3 protein. Here the sample spans approximately 79,000 distinct CDR3 sequences, under 13% being singletons. Time point denoted: patch test 1, 2 weeks after DPC sensitization. The treatment here: therapeutic diphenylcyclopropenone sensitization with weekly scalp DPC. Sequencing was performed on whole blood, taken in connection with sensitization to the hapten diphenylcyclopropenone (DPC). Receptors were obtained from a woman between 45 and 65 years old with alopecia areata. Some clones in this sample may be carry-over from other donors' samples.

V is TRBV6-5 and J is TRBJ2-1, with TRBD2 identical over 10 bases. The CDR3 covers 16 residues. V gave up 6 bases and J gave up 0 bases; unmatched junction bases: 5. Looked up from germline, CDR1 is MNHEY and CDR2 is SVGAGI. This chain's CDR3 is CASSRTSGYSYNEQFF. CDR3 coding DNA: TGTGCCAGCAGCCGGACTAGCGGTTACTCCTACAATGAGCAGTTCTTC.

Many counts were recorded for this clonotype. The V and J genes are TRBV6-2 or TRBV6-3 and TRBJ2-2; 11 positions agree with TRBD2. The germline V gene encodes CDR1 MNHEY and CDR2 SVGEGT. The CDR3 is 15 residues long. After removal of 7 bases from V and 4 bases from J, the junction contained 5 bases not matched to a gene. CDR3 nucleotide sequence: TGTGCCAGCAACCAACTAGCGGGAGCCACCGGGGAGCTGTTTTTT. The encoded protein is CASNQLAGATGELFF.

This chain links TRBV18 with TRBJ1-4; TRBD1 matches at 7 bases. J gave up 5 bases and V 0 bases, and 0 bases lay outside the gene matches. The CDR3 spans 14 residues. Per germline, CDR1 KGHSH and CDR2 LQKENI. CDR3 protein: CASSPPTGNEKLFF. CDR3 coding DNA: TGTGCCAGCTCACCACCGACAGGGAATGAAAAACTGTTTTTT.

This clonotype has a handful of counts. The rearrangement uses TRBV7-2 and TRBJ1-6, with a weak D call TRBD1 (6 bases). The CDR3 totals 17 residues. The V end lost 5 bases, the J end lost 10 bases, and 24 bases lay between the germline ends. Germline values: CDR1 SGHTA, CDR2 FQGNSA. The CDR3 region has the DNA TGTGCCAGCAGCCCCAGGGGAGGGAATCCGGTCACCTCACCCCTCCACTTT. Amino acids: CASSPRGGNPVTSPLHF. Using reference TRBV7-2 and TRBJ1-6 for the parts outside the CDR3, the full variable domain is GAGVSQSPSNKVTEKGKDVELRCDPISGHTALYWYRQSLGQGLEFLIYFQGNSAPDKSGLPSDRFSAERTGGSVSTLTIQRTQQEDSAVYLCASSPRGGNPVTSPLHFGNGTRLTVT.

V usage is TRBV18 and J usage is TRBJ1-3, with a possible D match to TRBD1 (5 bases). The V end was cut by 0 bases, the J end by 0 bases, with 9 bases between. The CDR3 loop spans 16 amino acids. Looked up from germline, CDR1 is KGHSH and CDR2 is LQKENI. The chain's CDR3 is CASSPPGGGSGNTIYF. The CDR3 nucleotides read TGTGCCAGCTCACCACCCGGGGGTGGCTCTGGAAACACCATATATTTT.

The J gene is TRBJ2-7, the V gene TRBV5-1; D may match TRBD1 or TRBD2 (5 bases each). V dropped 5 bases and J dropped 1 base, with 13 bases sitting between them. Germline CDR1 and CDR2: SGHRS and YFSETQ. The CDR3 extends over 14 amino acids. This chain's CDR3 is CASSPGDGSYEQYF. The CDR3 DNA reads TGCGCCAGCAGTCCCGGGGACGGATCCTACGAGCAGTACTTC.

This clonotype was found many times. The chain carries TRBV10-3 and TRBJ2-7; 11 bases are a match to TRBD1. This CDR3 region has 15 residues. CDR1 is ENHRY and CDR2 is SYGVKD in the germline V gene. V lost 11 bases to trimming and J lost 2 bases; unmatched junction nucleotides: 11. This chain's CDR3 is CASRSGTGGTYEQYF. In DNA, the CDR3 is TGTGCCTCAAGATCCGGGACAGGGGGAACCTACGAGCAGTACTTC.

The gene calls are TRBV6-5 and TRBJ2-3, with 9 bases fitting TRBD2. Germline assignment: CDR1 MNHEY and CDR2 SVGAGI. The CDR3 spans 15 residues. The trim removed 2 bases at V and 3 bases at J, leaving 3 bases unmatched. CDR3 nucleotide sequence: TGTGCCAGCAGTTACGATCTAGCGGGAACAGATACGCAGTATTTT. Protein product: CASSYDLAGTDTQYF.

V gene TRBV28 combines with J gene TRBJ2-7, with TRBD2 matching over 12 bases. The ends lost 6 bases at V and 4 bases at J; junction bases unmatched: 1. Per germline, CDR1 MDHEN and CDR2 SYDVKM. CDR3 length: 13 amino acids. The DNA for the CDR3 is TGTGCCAGCAGAACTAGCGGGAGGTACGAGCAGTACTTC. Protein: CASRTSGRYEQYF.

Many counts were recorded for this clonotype. The chain employs TRBV7-9 and TRBJ2-6; 9 positions match TRBD1. CDR1 is SEHNR and CDR2 is FQNEAQ in the germline V gene (reference sequence). V dropped 2 bases and J dropped 0; count of bases not matched to a gene: 5. The CDR3 runs to 18 residues. CDR3 region: CASSLRTGDASGANVLTF. CDR3 coding DNA: TGTGCCAGCAGCTTAAGGACAGGGGATGCCTCTGGGGCCAACGTCCTGACTTTC.

This clonotype was seen at least ten times. The CDR3 is CASSSTPQPAFF. The CDR3, as DNA: TGTGCCAGCAGCTCTACCCCGCAGCCAGCTTTCTTT. The chain recombines TRBV12-3 or TRBV12-4 with TRBJ1-1; no definite D call. Between the trimmed V and J ends, which lost 6 bases and 10 bases, there was a span of 15 bases. The CDR3 totals 12 residues.

This clonotype occurred a few times. The chain couples TRBV12-3 or TRBV12-4 to TRBJ1-1, with a weak D call TRBD1 (5 bases). This CDR3 comprises 15 residues. V was cut by 3 bases and J by 0 bases, with 11 bases left in between. CDR3 nucleotide sequence: TGTGCCAGCAGTTTGGGGGGACGGATGAACACTGAAGCTTTCTTT. Its protein product is CASSLGGRMNTEAFF.

The chain joins TRBV7-2 to TRBJ2-1, with 13 positions matching TRBD2. Unmatched junction bases numbered 17, after V lost 5 bases and J lost 10 bases. Per the germline V gene, CDR1 is SGHTA and CDR2 is FQGNSA. The CDR3 loop spans 18 amino acids. CDR3: CASSAPGLAGSPPTEQFF. CDR3 DNA: TGTGCCAGCAGCGCCCCGGGACTAGCGGGATCCCCCCCCACCGAGCAGTTCTTC. Using reference TRBV7-2 and TRBJ2-1 for the parts outside the CDR3, the full variable domain is GAGVSQSPSNKVTEKGKDVELRCDPISGHTALYWYRQSLGQGLEFLIYFQGNSAPDKSGLPSDRFSAERTGGSVSTLTIQRTQQEDSAVYLCASSAPGLAGSPPTEQFFGPGTRLTVL.

The V gene is TRBV4-2, the J gene TRBJ2-7; TRBD2 might be the D (6 bases). This CDR3 comprises 18 residues. Trimming left V 4 bases short and J 1 base short, with 23 bases between. From germline, CDR1 is LGHNA and CDR2 YNFKEQ. The CDR3 DNA follows: TGTGCCAGCAGCCCACGGCCCGGGGAGGAACTAATGTCCTACGAGCAGTACTTC. Residues: CASSPRPGEELMSYEQYF.

This clonotype was counted only a few times. The genes are TRBV27 and TRBJ2-5; TRBD1 matches 10 bases. Germline assignment: CDR1 MNHEY and CDR2 SMNVEV (reference sequence). The CDR3 totals 18 residues. With 2 bases clipped from V and 4 bases from J, the junction kept 13 bases outside the gene matches. CDR3 residues: CASSLGRQGAWVRETQYF. As DNA, the CDR3 is TGTGCCAGCAGTTTAGGCCGACAGGGGGCGTGGGTAAGAGAGACCCAGTACTTC.